Below, 9 T cell receptor beta chains from the same sample are listed, as sequenced in a study of blood T cell repertoires in COVID-19. The assay was immunoSEQ multiplex PCR, and TCRdb's table has in-frame clones only and misses some. In the table there are 250,000 to 300,000 clones, 88% of which are singletons. What was sequenced was PBMCs or T cells enriched from blood (not recorded which). The source is a woman younger than 45 who had recovered from COVID-19.

The V and J genes are TRBV9 and TRBJ2-1, with D unclear. CDR3 size: 13 residues. Trimming shortened V by 0 bases and J by 2 bases, and 3 bases separated the two germline ends. The germline V gene encodes CDR1 SGDLS and CDR2 YYNGEE. The CDR3 DNA follows: TGTGCCAGCAGCGTAGAGCCCTACAATGAGCAGTTCTTC. Its protein product is CASSVEPYNEQFF.

V usage is TRBV3-1 (or the pseudogene TRBV3-2) and J usage is TRBJ1-2; TRBD1 aligns across 8 bases. The CDR3 loop spans 18 amino acids. Germline CDR1 and CDR2: LGHDT and YNNKEL (reference sequence). V lost 3 bases, J lost 5 bases, and 17 bases stayed unmatched. CDR3 nucleotide sequence: TGTGCCAGCAGCCACGGAAGTTCAGGGGGCCCTTTTACTTATGGCTACACCTTC. This sequence encodes CASSHGSSGGPFTYGYTF.

V gene TRBV5-4 combines with J gene TRBJ2-7, with 7 bases fitting TRBD1. The germline V gene encodes CDR1 SGHNT and CDR2 YYREEE (reference sequence). The CDR3 spans 13 residues. V shed 7 bases and J 0 bases; nucleotides not matched to a gene: 4. CDR3 sequence: CASRDSSSYEQYF. The CDR3 DNA reads as TGTGCCAGCCGGGACAGCAGCTCCTACGAGCAGTACTTC.

This chain joins TRBV7-9 and TRBJ1-2; TRBD1 aligns across 8 bases. The CDR3 extends over 14 amino acids. Looked up from germline, CDR1 is SEHNR and CDR2 is FQNEAQ (reference sequence). Germline trimming cut 3 bases from V and 8 bases from J; bases unmatched to any gene: 8. CDR3 amino acids: CASSLWDRPIGYTF. In DNA, the CDR3 is TGTGCCAGCAGCTTGTGGGACAGGCCGATCGGCTACACCTTC. The full variable domain, its missing parts supplied by reference TRBV7-9 and TRBJ1-2, is DTGVSQNPRHKITKRGQNVTFRCDPISEHNRLYWYRQTLGQGPEFLTYFQNEAQLEKSRLLSDRFSAERPKGSFSTLEIQRTEQGDSAMYLCASSLWDRPIGYTFGSGTRLTVV.

CDR3 in DNA: TGTGCCATCAGTGAGTCGTCGGGGAGTTTGCTTTCTGGAAACACCATATATTTT. Protein: CAISESSGSLLSGNTIYF. J is TRBJ1-3 and V is TRBV10-3, with no clear D. The V gene's germline CDR1 is ENHRY and CDR2 SYGVKD. The CDR3 contains 18 residues. Trimming shortened V by 0 bases and J by 1 base, and 16 bases separated the two germline ends.

This clone was seen once. The rearrangement uses TRBV6-2 or TRBV6-3 and TRBJ2-7, with no clear D. V lost 2 bases and J 4 bases, leaving 9 bases between the germline ends. Per germline, CDR1 MNHEY and CDR2 SVGEGT. The CDR3 has 13 amino acids. CDR3 protein: CASSYGGRYEQYF. The CDR3 DNA reads as TGTGCCAGCAGTTACGGCGGCCGGTACGAGCAGTACTTC.

The chain joins TRBV7-8 to TRBJ1-1; maybe TRBD1 (5 bases). V lost 5 bases and J 0 bases, leaving 7 bases between the germline ends. The CDR3 is 13 residues long. In germline, CDR1 is SGHVS, CDR2 FQNEAQ. The CDR3 loop is CASSKTVNTEAFF. Written as DNA, the CDR3 is TGTGCCAGCAGCAAGACAGTGAACACTGAAGCTTTCTTT.

This chain connects TRBV19 to TRBJ1-1; D perhaps matches TRBD1 (5 bases). CDR3 length: 13 residues. With 10 bases removed from V and 1 base from J, the gap between germline ends came to 13 bases. CDR1 LNHDA and CDR2 SQIVND come from the germline V gene (reference sequence). In DNA, the CDR3 is TGTGCCACCCTCCGGCAGGGGAACACTGAAGCTTTCTTT. Encoded protein: CATLRQGNTEAFF.

This clone was picked up one time. This chain uses TRBV6-2 or TRBV6-3 with TRBJ1-2; D is ambiguous. Deletions cut 6 bases from V and 6 bases from J, with 23 bases between. The germline V gene encodes CDR1 MNHEY and CDR2 SVGEGT. The CDR3 is 16 amino acids. In DNA, the CDR3 is TGTGCCAGCAGCCAAGCCTCGGGAAGAGAAATTAATGGCTACACCTTC. It translates to CASSQASGREINGYTF.